A single T cell receptor beta chain is shown here with its context. This sample was included in a study of CD8+ T cells in alopecia areata. RNA extraction was followed by reverse transcription into cDNA, which acted as the sequencing template. Libraries were prepared by immunoSEQ multiplex PCR; TCRdb keeps only in-frame clonotypes and omits some of them. Found here are roughly 75,000 clones, roughly 60% of them singletons; the top ten hold 17%. The sequence was collected from a human donor with alopecia areata. The material sequenced was CD8+ T cells sorted from blood, taken at week 0.

The CDR3 DNA is TGTGCCAGCAGCCTGAACCAGGGCTCTGGGGCCAACGTCCTGACTTTC. It codes for CASSLNQGSGANVLTF. The chain employs TRBV27 and TRBJ2-6, with D perhaps TRBD1 (5 bases). The CDR3 totals 16 residues. The germline V and J ends were trimmed by 6 bases and 0 bases, with 12 bases remaining between them. In germline, CDR1 is MNHEY, CDR2 SMNVEV (reference sequence).